This entry lists 5 T cell receptor beta chains sequenced from one sample in a study of response to subunit inactivated influenza vaccine. From the RT-PCR reads, TCRdb called clonotypes with MiXCR, one entry per CDR3 protein. The table has about 700,000 distinct CDR3 sequences, less than 15% seen once; the top ten hold 7.5% to 8%. The sample was PBMCs from blood, taken 14 to 15 days before vaccination. Receptors originate from a man in his fifties or sixties who received an inactivated influenza vaccine.

This clonotype was found a few times. The J gene is TRBJ2-7, the V gene TRBV7-9; the D is unclear. Trimming cost V 2 bases and J 6 bases, with 8 bases left between them. CDR1 and CDR2 (germline): SEHNR, FQNEAQ (reference sequence). The CDR3 consists of 12 residues. CDR3 loop: CASSLPGFEQYF. CDR3 nucleotide sequence: TGTGCCAGCAGCTTACCCGGGTTCGAGCAGTACTTC.

Here the CDR3 DNA reads TGTGCCAGCAGCTTAGCTTCGGGGGCTGACACTGAAGCTTTCTTT. Its translation: CASSLASGADTEAFF. This chain joins TRBV7-2 and TRBJ1-1; maybe TRBD1 (6 bases). Trimming took 0 bases from V and 3 from J, leaving 11 bases between them. Germline V gene lookup returns CDR1 SGHTA and CDR2 FQGNSA. The CDR3 is 15 residues long.

The chain joins TRBV5-1 to TRBJ1-1; D possibly corresponds to TRBD1 (6 bases). V was shortened by 0 bases and J by 5 bases, with 17 bases between the two germline ends. The CDR3 totals 16 residues. CDR1 and CDR2 (germline): SGHRS, YFSETQ. The CDR3 nucleotides read TGCGCCAGCAGCTTGGCTGCAGGGGTGAAGAAGACTGAAGCTTTCTTT. It translates to CASSLAAGVKKTEAFF.

The V and J genes are TRBV7-9 and TRBJ2-7; 9 bases fit TRBD1. The V gene end was trimmed by 5 bases and the J gene end by 3 bases; junction bases not matched to a gene: 8. CDR1 and CDR2 (germline): SEHNR, FQNEAQ (reference sequence). CDR3 length: 15 amino acids. The CDR3 region has the DNA TGTGCCAGCAGCCCGTCCGGGACAGGGATCTACGAGCAGTACTTC. It is translated as CASSPSGTGIYEQYF.

This clonotype has just a few counts. The genes are TRBV7-2 and TRBJ1-1, with D maybe TRBD1 (5 bases). The CDR3 is 13 residues long. With 4 bases removed from V and 4 bases from J, the gap between germline ends came to 10 bases. Germline values: CDR1 SGHTA, CDR2 FQGNSA. The CDR3 region is CASSSAQGTEAFF. In DNA, the CDR3 is TGTGCCAGCAGCTCAGCTCAGGGCACTGAAGCTTTCTTT.